This entry is about one TCR beta chain. The antigen remains undetermined. The V and J ends lost 7 bases and 1 base respectively, with 15 bases between them. There are 15 residues in the CDR3. Germline loops: CDR1 SGHTA, CDR2 FQGNSA. The table came from immunoSEQ multiplex PCR; TCRdb's copy has only in-frame clones and leaves some out. The repertoire holds roughly 62,000 clones, with about two thirds as singletons. The record originates from a study of T cell clones after liver transplantation. At the level of the study: TCRbeta sequencing after a pre-transplant mixed lymphocyte reaction identified graft-donor-reactive clones, later tracked in post-transplant blood. Graft-donor-reactive sequences were compared with third-party-reactive TCRbeta sequences from pre-transplant mixed lymphocyte reactions. Tolerant meant at least one year fully off immunosuppression without liver enzymes above twice normal. Study-wide findings and caveats: Post-transplant time points were not standardized, so conclusions are preliminary.

V is TRBV7-2 and J is TRBJ2-3; D perhaps matches TRBD1 (5 bases). The source is a human patient who received a liver transplant. Some T cells may be the graft donor's. The specimen comprised CD4+ T cells from blood, sampled at the roughly 16-month timepoint. CDR3 residues: CASTNRMTGTDTQYF. The CDR3 DNA reads as TGTGCCAGCACCAACCGAATGACAGGCACAGATACGCAGTATTTT.